Detailed here is one T cell receptor beta chain. Its antigen is undetermined. This sample is drawn from a study of shared clonotypes between healthy human individuals. The study's findings and limits: Compared with clonotypes that all four donors shared, non-shared clonotypes had lower generation probabilities. With few donors, the genetic and exposure-history diversity represented was limited. The study generally estimated greater richness for naive than memory subsets.

Sequencing used immunoSEQ multiplex PCR; TCRdb keeps in-frame clones, though not all of them. Counted here are roughly 770,000 clones, 90% to 98% occurring once; the ten biggest clones make up less than 0.25%. Naivety among CD8 cells was defined by CD45RO negativity and positive CCR7 selection, thereby excluding terminally differentiated effector memory CD45RA+ cells. This CDR3 is built from 14 residues. V lost 2 bases, J lost 5 bases, and 10 bases lay in between. CDR1 and CDR2 (germline): WNHNN, SYGVQD (reference sequence). Sequences were obtained from naive CD8+ T cells sorted from blood. The chain uses TRBV10-1 and TRBJ2-1; D is ambiguous. The receptor's source is a man aged 30 to 39 in good health. The CDR3 loop reads CASSEPSSDNEQFF. The CDR3 coding sequence is TGCGCCAGCAGTGAGCCCAGTTCGGACAATGAGCAGTTCTTC.